These 31 T cell receptor beta chains originate from one sample sequenced in a study of T cells in localized non-small cell lung cancer. Measured with immunoSEQ multiplex PCR; TCRdb has only the in-frame clones, and not every one. The table lists some 56,000 clones, 80% to 90% of them singletons. Here the sequenced sample was peripheral blood, taken before any cancer treatment. These receptors were collected from a woman between 35 and 70 years old with stage I lung adenocarcinoma.

The chain carries TRBV6-5 and TRBJ1-1, with D maybe TRBD1 (6 bases). The CDR3 length is 12 residues. The germline CDR1 and CDR2 sequences are MNHEY and SVGAGI. Deletions cut 6 bases from V and 4 bases from J, with 9 bases between. CDR3 in amino acids: CASRNRATEAFF. DNA for the CDR3: TGTGCCAGCAGGAACAGGGCCACTGAAGCTTTCTTT.

V is TRBV7-8 and J is TRBJ2-2, with TRBD1 identical over 10 bases. Germline assignment: CDR1 SGHVS and CDR2 FQNEAQ. The trim removed 6 bases at V and 6 bases at J, leaving 4 bases unmatched. The CDR3 covers 14 residues. The CDR3 sequence: CASRWDRGSGELFF. The CDR3 DNA is TGTGCCAGCAGATGGGACAGGGGCTCCGGGGAGCTGTTTTTT.

This clone came up a few times. V is TRBV4-1 and J is TRBJ1-5; 7 bases map to TRBD1. Germline V gene data show CDR1 as MGHRA and CDR2 as YSYEKL. V trimming: 4 bases; J trimming: 2 bases; junction bases outside the gene matches: 2. The CDR3 spans 14 residues. The CDR3 here is CASSPTGGNQPQHF. CDR3 DNA sequence: TGCGCCAGCAGCCCAACAGGGGGCAATCAGCCCCAGCATTTT.

The chain links TRBV9 to TRBJ2-1, with 8 bases identical to TRBD2. J gave up 12 bases and V 0 bases, and 8 bases lay outside the gene matches. This CDR3 is built from 14 residues. In germline, CDR1 is SGDLS, CDR2 YYNGEE. In nucleotides, the CDR3 is TGTGCCAGCAGCGTAGCTTCGGGGGGGCTGGTGCAGTTCTTC. It translates to CASSVASGGLVQFF.

The chain has TRBV2 and TRBJ2-2; D possibly corresponds to TRBD1 (6 bases). The germline V gene encodes CDR1 SNHLY and CDR2 FYNNEI. The V end was cut by 6 bases, the J end by 5 bases, with 10 bases between. The CDR3 has 13 amino acids. The CDR3, as DNA: TGTGCCAGCAGGGTTGACAGGACCGGGGAGCTGTTTTTT. Translation gives CASRVDRTGELFF.

There are a few counts of this clone. V gene TRBV6-5 combines with J gene TRBJ1-6, with D uncertain. The germline V and J ends were trimmed by 5 bases and 11 bases, with 7 bases remaining between them. CDR3 length: 11 residues. Germline V gene lookup returns CDR1 MNHEY and CDR2 SVGAGI. The CDR3: CASSESTPLHF. The CDR3 DNA sequence: TGTGCCAGCAGTGAGAGTACACCCCTCCACTTT.

This clone has only a few counts. In the same sample, other DNA sequences code for this CDR3. V usage is TRBV5-1 and J usage is TRBJ1-5, with D uncertain. The CDR3 sequence is 15 residues long. With 0 bases removed from V and 1 base from J, the gap between germline ends came to 8 bases. Germline CDR1 SGHRS, CDR2 YFSETQ. The DNA for the CDR3 is TGCGCCAGCAGCTTGGACGGGGTGAGCAATCAGCCCCAGCATTTT. Translating gives CASSLDGVSNQPQHF.

The chain employs TRBV25-1 and TRBJ2-4, with D perhaps assigned TRBD1 or TRBD2 (6 bases each). Trimming left V 1 base short and J 13 bases short, with 17 bases between. This CDR3 has 14 amino acids. Germline CDR1 MGHDK, CDR2 SYGVNS. The CDR3 here is CASSESFLGGQQYF. CDR3 nucleotides: TGTGCCAGCAGTGAATCCTTCCTAGGGGGGCAACAGTACTTC.

V usage is TRBV19 and J usage is TRBJ1-1, with 9 nucleotides matching TRBD1. This CDR3 is built from 15 residues. Germline V gene sequence: CDR1 LNHDA, CDR2 SQIVND (reference sequence). Losses at the gene ends were 0 bases for V and 5 bases for J; bases not matched to a gene: 4. The CDR3 here is CASSIEGQGRTEAFF. For the CDR3, the DNA is TGTGCCAGTAGTATAGAGGGACAGGGAAGAACTGAAGCTTTCTTT. The full variable domain, with the rest looked up from reference TRBV19 and TRBJ1-1, is DGGITQSPKYLFRKEGQNVTLSCEQNLNHDAMYWYRQDPGQGLRLIYYSQIVNDFQKGDIAEGYSVSREKKESFPLTVTSAQKNPTAFYLCASSIEGQGRTEAFFGQGTRLTVV.

V usage is TRBV19 and J usage is TRBJ2-2; D unresolved. The CDR3 is made up of 14 amino acids. Germline CDR1 is LNHDA and CDR2 is SQIVND (reference sequence). V was clipped by 3 bases and J by 2 bases, with 7 bases between them. DNA for the CDR3: TGTGCCAGTAGTATCACCAGAAACACCGGGGAGCTGTTTTTT. It yields the protein CASSITRNTGELFF.

CDR3 amino acids: CASSLGRGEAFF. The CDR3 DNA sequence: TGTGCCAGCAGCTTAGGGCGTGGTGAAGCTTTCTTT. The chain recombines TRBV7-9 with TRBJ1-1; no clear D gene. CDR1 is SEHNR and CDR2 is FQNEAQ in the germline V gene (reference sequence). Trimming pared 1 base from V and 7 bases from J, leaving 7 bases between. This CDR3 is built from 12 residues.

This clone has only a few counts. V and J are TRBV2 and TRBJ1-2, with 7 bases aligning to TRBD1. The germline gives CDR1 SNHLY, CDR2 FYNNEI. The CDR3 spans 12 residues. V gave up 7 bases and J gave up 6 bases; unmatched junction bases: 5. The CDR3 loop is CASIGGQDGYTF. DNA for the CDR3: TGTGCCAGCATAGGCGGACAGGATGGCTACACCTTC. Variable domain in full (rest from reference TRBV2 and TRBJ1-2): EPEVTQTPSHQVTQMGQEVILRCVPISNHLYFYWYRQILGQKVEFLVSFYNNEISEKSEIFDDQFSVERPDGSNFTLKIRSTKLEDSAMYFCASIGGQDGYTFGSGTRLTVV.

The CDR3 DNA reads as TGCGCCGCGCGCGGCCGTTCGACCTACGAGCAGTACTTC. Translated, it gives CAARGRSTYEQYF. This chain connects TRBV10-2 to TRBJ2-7, with D unclear. The CDR3 totals 13 residues. In germline, CDR1 is WSHSY, CDR2 SAAADI. V shed 11 bases and J shed 2 bases, with 16 bases lying between them.

The gene calls are TRBV7-2 and TRBJ1-2; D not certain. Germline assignment: CDR1 SGHTA and CDR2 FQGNSA. V lost 7 bases, J lost 4 bases, and 25 bases lay in between. CDR3 size: 17 residues. CDR3 amino acids: CASTPVPASVWSYGYTF. The CDR3 DNA sequence: TGTGCCAGCACCCCAGTCCCGGCCTCGGTCTGGAGCTATGGCTACACCTTC.

The chain combines TRBV5-6 with TRBJ1-5; TRBD1 matches at 7 bases. Trimming at V came to 4 bases and at J to 8 bases, leaving 6 bases not matched to a gene. CDR1 and CDR2 (germline): SGHDT, YYEEEE. The CDR3 loop spans 13 amino acids. CDR3 sequence: CASSRQGLEPQHF. The DNA for the CDR3 is TGTGCCAGCAGCCGACAGGGATTGGAGCCCCAGCATTTT.

V usage is TRBV7-9 and J usage is TRBJ2-5; D gene uncertain. There are 15 residues in the CDR3. V was clipped by 5 bases and J by 5 bases, with 18 bases between them. CDR1 SEHNR and CDR2 FQNEAQ come from the germline V gene (reference sequence). The CDR3 DNA reads as TGTGCCAGCAGCCCTCTAGACATCTATATGGAGACCCAGTACTTC. This codes for CASSPLDIYMETQYF.

This clone was found once. The rearrangement joins TRBV6-1 to TRBJ1-5; D gene ambiguous. With 1 base removed from V and 0 bases from J, the gap between germline ends came to 4 bases. Germline loops: CDR1 MNHNS, CDR2 SASEGT. The length of the CDR3 is 14 residues. The CDR3 protein is CASSEGNSNQPQHF. The CDR3 nucleotides read TGTGCCAGCAGTGAAGGAAATAGCAATCAGCCCCAGCATTTT.

The J gene is TRBJ2-1, the V gene TRBV11-2; 11 nucleotides align to TRBD2. CDR1 and CDR2 (germline): SGHAT, FQNNGV. V shed 2 bases, J shed 7 bases, and the junction held 7 bases outside the gene matches. The CDR3 spans 16 residues. The CDR3 sequence: CASSLLAGGHQNEQFF. The CDR3 DNA follows: TGTGCCAGCAGCTTATTAGCGGGGGGGCATCAGAATGAGCAGTTCTTC. Drawing the rest from reference TRBV11-2 and TRBJ2-1, the complete variable domain is EAGVAQSPRYKIIEKRQSVAFWCNPISGHATLYWYQQILGQGPKLLIQFQNNGVVDDSQLPKDRFSAERLKGVDSTLKIQPAKLEDSAVYLCASSLLAGGHQNEQFFGPGTRLTVL.

The J gene is TRBJ1-1, the V gene TRBV18; a weak D match, TRBD1 (5 bases). CDR1 is KGHSH and CDR2 is LQKENI in the germline V gene. CDR3 length: 14 residues. Trimming pared 4 bases from V and 5 bases from J, leaving 14 bases between. The chain's CDR3 is CASSLVTQGTEAFF. The DNA for the CDR3 is TGTGCCAGCTCACTCGTCACCCAGGGAACTGAAGCTTTCTTT.

This clone has only a few counts. This CDR3 is also generated by other DNA sequences in the sample. CDR3 sequence (DNA): TGTGCCAGCAGTTACGGGCAAGGCGACGGCTACACCTTC. Residues: CASSYGQGDGYTF. The chain joins TRBV6-6 to TRBJ1-2, with no clear D. The ends were cut back, 2 bases at V and 8 bases at J, with 12 bases in the middle. This CDR3 region has 13 residues. CDR1 MNHNY and CDR2 SVGAGI come from the germline V gene (reference sequence).

This clone has only one observation. The chain links TRBV29-1 to TRBJ2-5, with 8 bases matching TRBD1. The V and J ends lost 5 bases and 2 bases, in that order; junction bases with no gene match: 4. Looked up from germline, CDR1 is SQVTM and CDR2 is ANQGSEA. The CDR3 is 13 amino acids. The chain's CDR3 is CSVNGQGQETQYF. The CDR3, as DNA: TGCAGCGTTAACGGACAGGGACAAGAGACCCAGTACTTC.

The rearrangement joins TRBV4-2 to TRBJ2-1, with a weak D call TRBD2 (5 bases). Trimming removed 4 bases from V and 7 bases from J, with 14 bases in between. Germline CDR1 LGHNA, CDR2 YNFKEQ. CDR3 size: 14 residues. The CDR3 here is CASSLILSENEQFF. Written as DNA, the CDR3 is TGTGCCAGCAGCCTGATACTTAGCGAAAATGAGCAGTTCTTC.

The gene calls are TRBV7-6 and TRBJ1-5; weak D call: TRBD1 (5 bases). The CDR3 length is 17 residues. Per germline, CDR1 SGHVS and CDR2 FNYEAQ. V lost 5 bases and J lost 2, with 19 bases in between. The CDR3 loop is CASSSWSGRGGNQPQHF. As DNA, the CDR3 is TGTGCCAGCAGCAGCTGGTCCGGGCGGGGGGGCAATCAGCCCCAGCATTTT.

This clone has only one observation. The chain carries TRBV30 and TRBJ1-5; D not resolved. V dropped 3 bases and J dropped 8 bases, with 14 bases sitting between them. CDR1 GTSNPN and CDR2 SVGIG come from the germline V gene (reference sequence). This CDR3 spans 13 amino acids. In DNA form, the CDR3 reads TGTGCCTGGAGCGGCGAGCTCAGGAAGCCCCAGCATTTT. It specifies CAWSGELRKPQHF.

V and J are TRBV10-3 and TRBJ1-2, with unresolved D. From germline, CDR1 is ENHRY and CDR2 SYGVKD. This CDR3 contains 14 residues. Trimming shortened V by 0 bases and J by 2 bases, and 7 bases separated the two germline ends. The CDR3 region is CAISESGENYGYTF. The DNA for the CDR3 is TGTGCCATCAGTGAGTCCGGGGAAAACTATGGCTACACCTTC.

The chain joins TRBV5-5 to TRBJ1-5, with D possibly TRBD1 on 5 matching bases. V was trimmed by 1 base and J by 2 bases, leaving 19 bases between them. From germline, CDR1 is SGHKS and CDR2 YYEKEE (reference sequence). This CDR3 contains 18 residues. The CDR3 region has the DNA TGTGCCAGCAGCTTGTTTTTGCAGGACCCGGGGGGCAATCAGCCCCAGCATTTT. This sequence encodes CASSLFLQDPGGNQPQHF.

On this clone: Germline is not matched at one junction end, which may reflect a read error. The chain couples TRBV20-1 to TRBJ1-2; D remains unclear. The CDR3 is made up of 10 amino acids. Germline CDR1 and CDR2: DFQATT and SNEGSKA (reference sequence). In nucleotides, the CDR3 is TGCAGTGCTAGTAACTATGGCCACACCTTC. As protein: CSASNYGHTF.

J is TRBJ1-2 and V is TRBV29-1, with 7 bases matching TRBD1. Germline trimming cut 5 bases from V and 0 bases from J; bases unmatched to any gene: 3. The germline gives CDR1 SQVTM, CDR2 ANQGSEA. This CDR3 contains 13 residues. Written as DNA, the CDR3 is TGCAGCGTTACAGGGGCTACTAACTATGGCTACACCTTC. This gives the protein CSVTGATNYGYTF.

V usage is TRBV18 and J usage is TRBJ2-7; D unresolved. The CDR3 runs 14 residues. V shed 2 bases and J shed 4 bases, with 12 bases lying between them. CDR1 and CDR2 from the germline V gene are KGHSH and LQKENI. This CDR3 is CASSPNGRWYEQYF. The CDR3 DNA reads TGTGCCAGCTCACCAAATGGCAGATGGTACGAGCAGTACTTC.

This clone was counted once. V and J are TRBV19 and TRBJ1-1, with D perhaps TRBD1 (6 bases). V shed 5 bases and J shed 1 base, with 11 bases lying between them. This CDR3 contains 14 residues. The germline V gene has CDR1 LNHDA and CDR2 SQIVND (reference sequence). The CDR3 bases are TGTGCCAGTAGTCTCGGGACACCGAACACTGAAGCTTTCTTT. Amino acids: CASSLGTPNTEAFF.

V is TRBV5-5 and J is TRBJ1-2; 10 bases match TRBD1. The V segment lost 0 bases and the J segment 1 base; nucleotides outside the gene matches: 3. The CDR3 runs to 16 residues. The germline CDR1 and CDR2 sequences are SGHKS and YYEKEE (reference sequence). CDR3 protein: CASSLGDRGGNYGYTF. The DNA of the CDR3 is TGTGCCAGCAGCTTGGGGGACAGGGGTGGTAACTATGGCTACACCTTC.